This T cell receptor beta chain was captured in a study of cytomegalovirus exposure and HLA in healthy donors. Findings of the study overall: The study assumed roughly uniform donor sequencing depth for presence/absence analyses. In a later analysis, DRB1 alleles had the most associated TCRs; HLA-C alleles the fewest.

Unmatched junction bases numbered 3, after V lost 4 bases and J lost 5 bases. The CDR3 has 13 residues. The V gene's germline CDR1 is SGHTA and CDR2 FQGTGA. Regarding this clone: The antigen is unknown.

The PCR used 60 Vbeta and 13 Jbeta primers. Sequencing used immunoSEQ multiplex PCR; TCRdb keeps in-frame clones, though not all of them. The sample records over 100,000 clones, 76% being singletons. The rearrangement uses TRBV7-3 and TRBJ2-5, with 8 nucleotides matching TRBD2. Sequenced sample: PBMCs. The receptor comes from a female donor in good health and CMV-seropositive. The CDR3, as DNA: TGTGCCAGCAGCTCCGGGACTAGGGAGACCCAGTACTTC. Its translation is CASSSGTRETQYF.